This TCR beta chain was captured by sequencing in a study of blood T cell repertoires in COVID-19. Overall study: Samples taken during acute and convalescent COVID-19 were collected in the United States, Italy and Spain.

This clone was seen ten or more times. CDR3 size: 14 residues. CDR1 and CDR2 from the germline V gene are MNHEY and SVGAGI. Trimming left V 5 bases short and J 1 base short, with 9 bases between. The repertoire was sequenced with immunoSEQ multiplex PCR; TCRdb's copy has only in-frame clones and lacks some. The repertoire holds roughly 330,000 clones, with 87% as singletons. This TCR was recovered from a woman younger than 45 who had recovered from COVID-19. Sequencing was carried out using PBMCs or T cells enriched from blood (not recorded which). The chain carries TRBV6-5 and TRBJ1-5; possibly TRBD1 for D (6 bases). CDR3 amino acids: CASSIGQSNQPQHF. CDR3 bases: TGTGCCAGCAGTATTGGACAGAGCAATCAGCCCCAGCATTTT.